This TCR beta chain derives from a study of human CD4 T cells and Enterobacteriaceae. Concerning this clone itself: The target antigen is unknown.

Whole-study findings and limits: Only same-donor CFSE-low culture sequences were used to infer reactivity.

The CDR3 length is 15 residues. Deletions cut 0 bases from V and 2 bases from J, with 11 bases between. CDR1 and CDR2 (germline): LGHNT, FRNRAP. Clones were read by immunoSEQ multiplex PCR, and TCRdb kept only the in-frame ones, dropping some. The sample includes about 29,000 clones, about 80% of them seen just once. The memory gate held CD4+ cells that were not CD45RA+CCR7+CD95- naive cells, over 95% pure. Material: memory CD4+ T cells from blood. The origin of this receptor is a human donor in good health. This chain joins TRBV12-5 and TRBJ2-7; D might be TRBD2 (5 bases). CDR3 nucleotides: TGTGCTAGTGGTTTGGTACTAGGACCCACCTACGAGCAGTACTTC. Translation gives CASGLVLGPTYEQYF.